These T cell receptor beta chains were read from a single sample in a study of CD8+CD57+ T cells in acquired aplastic anemia. TCRdb independently ran MiXCR on the reads; one entry per CDR3 protein. The sample has over 40,000 distinct CDR3 sequences, approximately 63% seen once. Sequenced sample: sorted CD4+, CD8+, or CD8+CD57+ T cells (not recorded which) from PBMCs. The source of these receptors is a human donor with aplastic anemia. CDR3s include the opening cysteine and the closing phenylalanine or tryptophan. A D gene is named only where the DNA matches it firmly. Only part of the rows carry a size: once, few, many, or a class if the clone is expanded.

V gene	D gene	J gene	clone size	CDR3 DNA	CDR3 protein
TRBV7-3	TRBD2	TRBJ2-1	few	TGTGCCAGCAGCGCACCGGGGGGCGGGGGGTACAATGAGCAGTTCTTC	CASSAPGGGGYNEQFF
TRBV20-1	-	TRBJ2-3	-	TGCAGTGCTAGAGGGGTTGATACGCAGTATTTT	CSARGVDTQYF
TRBV11-2	-	TRBJ2-7	few	TGTGCCAGCAGCCCCAGGGGAAGGGGGGGCTCCTACGAGCGGTACTTC	CASSPRGRGGSYERYF
TRBV19	TRBD2	TRBJ2-7	-	TGTGCCAGCAGTATTCCCGGGACTAGCGGGGGGCCCAACTACTACGAGCAGTACTTC	CASSIPGTSGGPNYYEQYF
TRBV24-1	TRBD1	TRBJ2-5	-	TGTGCCACCAGCCGGGGACAGGAGGAGACCCAGTACTTC	CATSRGQEETQYF
TRBV20-1	TRBD1	TRBJ2-2	-	TGCAGTGAAGGGGGACAGGGAGGTCGTTTGAACACCGGGGAGCTGTTTTTT	CSEGGQGGRLNTGELFF
TRBV5-6	TRBD2	TRBJ2-1	-	TGTGCCAGCAGCCTGGGACTAGCGGGAGGTAGTGAGCAGTTCTTC	CASSLGLAGGSEQFF
TRBV11-2	-	TRBJ2-3	-	TGTGCCAGCAGCTACACTCGGATTGAACTCACAGATACGCAGTATTTT	CASSYTRIELTDTQYF
TRBV2	-	TRBJ1-1	-	TGTGCCAGCAGTGATTGGAGGAACACTGAAGCTTTCTTT	CASSDWRNTEAFF
TRBV5-5	TRBD1	TRBJ1-1	many	TGTGCCAGCAGGACATACACCTACAGGGGCGAGGTGAACACTGAAGCTTTCTTT	CASRTYTYRGEVNTEAFF
TRBV7-8	TRBD1	TRBJ2-7	-	TGTGCCAGCAGCTCCCCGACAGGGGAACGCTACGAGCAGTACTTC	CASSSPTGERYEQYF
TRBV10-3	-	TRBJ1-6	-	TGTGCCATTAGTACAGGGCCACGTTCACCCCTCCACTTT	CAISTGPRSPLHF
TRBV9	-	TRBJ2-7	once	TGTGCCAGCAGCCCCCGCGGGGGCAGGGAATCCTACGAGCAGTACTTC	CASSPRGGRESYEQYF
TRBV7-2	-	TRBJ2-3	many	TGTGCCAGCAGCTCCGGACGCACAGATACGCAGTATTTT	CASSSGRTDTQYF
TRBV6-4	TRBD2	TRBJ2-3	many	TGTGCCAGCAGTGACAGCGGGGGGGCCACAGATACGCAGTATTTT	CASSDSGGATDTQYF
TRBV4-1	TRBD2	TRBJ2-2	-	TGCGCCAGCAGCCCCGAAGCGGCGGGAGCCGGGGAGCTGTTTTTT	CASSPEAAGAGELFF
TRBV3-1	-	TRBJ2-3	once	TGTGCCAGCAGCCTTGGCTGGGGGCTCGCAGATACGCAGTATTTT	CASSLGWGLADTQYF
TRBV10-3	-	TRBJ1-2	-	TGTGCCATCAGTGAGTTAAGGGTACCTGGCTACACCTTC	CAISELRVPGYTF
TRBV24-1	TRBD1	TRBJ1-2	many	TGTGCCACCAGTGACCGGGACAGGTACTATGGCTACACCTTC	CATSDRDRYYGYTF
TRBV19	-	TRBJ1-1	many	TGTGCCAGTAGTATCGGGGGAAACCGGGGGGTGAACACTGAAGCTTTCTTT	CASSIGGNRGVNTEAFF
TRBV25-1	-	TRBJ2-1	-	TGTGCCCCAGCAGGGCTCAATGAGCAGTTCTTC	CAPAGLNEQFF
TRBV2	TRBD2	TRBJ2-4	few	TGTGCCAGCAGCCTAGCGGGGGGGAACATTCAGTACTTC	CASSLAGGNIQYF
TRBV7-2	-	TRBJ2-7	-	TGTACCAGCAGCCCCCTAGGAGGGGAGCAGTACTTC	CTSSPLGGEQYF